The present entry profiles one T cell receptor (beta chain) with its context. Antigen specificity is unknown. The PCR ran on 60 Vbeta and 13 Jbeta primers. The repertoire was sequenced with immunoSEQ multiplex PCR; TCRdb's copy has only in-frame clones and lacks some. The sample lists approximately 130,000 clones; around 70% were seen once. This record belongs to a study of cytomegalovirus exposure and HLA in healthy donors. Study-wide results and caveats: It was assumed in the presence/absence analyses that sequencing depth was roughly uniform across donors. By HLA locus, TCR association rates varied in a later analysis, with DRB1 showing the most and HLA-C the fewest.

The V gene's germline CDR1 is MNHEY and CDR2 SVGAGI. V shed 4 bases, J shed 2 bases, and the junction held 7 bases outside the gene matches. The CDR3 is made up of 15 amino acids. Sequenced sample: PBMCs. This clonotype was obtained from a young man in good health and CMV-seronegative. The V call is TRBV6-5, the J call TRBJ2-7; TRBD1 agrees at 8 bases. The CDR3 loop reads CASSSPGQGTYEQYF. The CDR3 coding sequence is TGTGCCAGCAGTTCCCCCGGACAGGGTACCTACGAGCAGTACTTC.